This TCR beta chain was captured in a study of PD-1 blockade in classical Hodgkin lymphoma (TCRdb year 2020). About the study as a whole: Nivolumab dosing was 3 mg/kg intravenously every 2 weeks, continuing until either disease progression or unacceptable toxicity. To define a peripheral blood immune signature of response to PD-1 blockade in classical Hodgkin lymphoma, the study combined TCR beta sequencing with CyTOF. Study-level results and caveats: Baseline TCR diversity was reported to be lower in newly diagnosed patients than in healthy donors and to be lower still in relapsed/refractory patients. Patients starting nivolumab less than 1 year after ASCT had lower diversity and were excluded from later analyses to avoid confounding by immune reconstitution. CD4+ but not CD8+ TCR diversity rose significantly by C4D1 (p=0.0027 vs p=0.16), most apparent in complete responders (p=0.02). Only a single clinical trial cohort was studied, and what caused the repertoire differences, possibly disease activity or prior therapy, remained undefined. Baseline diversity similar to that of newly diagnosed patients was observed in trial patients achieving complete response, whereas significantly lower diversity was observed in partial responders and progressors.

The CDR3, cysteine through phenylalanine, is 11 amino acids long. The retained sequence is limited to the CDR3, 33 bases, with the frame set at the first base. V loses 6 bases of germline sequence and J loses 7 bases, and the interval between the two ends is 10 bases. The germline V gene specifies MDHEN as CDR1 and SYDVKM as CDR2. Genomic DNA was extracted with the Qiagen DNeasy kit from unsorted PBMCs and from negatively selected CD4+ and CD8+ fractions. TCR beta CDR3 regions were amplified by immunoSEQ multiplex PCR using primers annealing to V and J segments. Amplification bias was minimized using a synthetic immune receptor repertoire, and residual bias was removed computationally after sequencing. The paper's processing steps were these. Repertoire diversity was quantified as the Shannon entropy index using custom Python scripts. Unsorted, CD4+ and CD8+ repertoires were analyzed separately, except for combined analyses in which CD4+ and CD8+ sequences were merged in silico. A clone counted as expanded when the clone's frequency after treatment rose at least 2-fold relative to C1D1, and clones undetected at baseline were given a pseudocount of 0.5. Clones with 0 or 1 copy at C1D1 were classified as singleton clones, and clones with 2 or more copies were classified as non-singleton clones. Clones expanded in unsorted samples were labelled as CD4+, CD8+ or unknown by matching protein sequences in sorted samples from the same patient. Wilcoxon tests on paired samples were used to test changes in diversity from C1D1 to C4D1. The source is immuneACCESS, and TCRdb retained only in-frame sequences with V and J called. Part of the clones is not carried over; for the studies checked, unresolved V genes explain less than half of this, and the remainder is unexplained. Clonal size and the V and J genes are those of that table, whereas D and trimming came from the DNA. The sample table lists 95,000 to 100,000 clones, approximately 90% of them with a count of one. The top ten hold about 7.1% of the sample.

As for this clone: Its antigen remains unidentified. The record has no base qualities; no much larger clone is one base away.

Explained via the paper, the time point label denotes: cycle 2 day 1 (C2D1) of nivolumab. Every trial patient had relapsed after autologous stem cell transplantation, and cohorts A, B and C differed in prior brentuximab vedotin exposure. The trial cohort was composed of roughly 60 patients with relapsed/refractory classical Hodgkin lymphoma, for whom complete response, partial response or progressive disease was recorded as best overall response. In the multi-cohort phase II CheckMate 205 trial, trial patients received single-agent nivolumab. An independent review committee assessed best overall response by applying the 2007 International Working Group response criteria. PBMCs from the trial were collected at three points: immediately before nivolumab initiation (C1D1), and during therapy at cycle 2 day 1 and cycle 4 day 1. Peripheral blood was collected in 8 mL Vacutainer Cell Preparation Tubes, from which PBMCs were isolated by centrifugation and then cryopreserved.

The origin of this receptor is a human donor with classical Hodgkin lymphoma. Sequencing used peripheral blood mononuclear cells (PBMCs), obtained before the second cycle of nivolumab. The V and J genes are TRBV28 and TRBJ2-7; TRBD1 could be the D gene, as 6 bases match. The CDR3: CASSSGVEQYF. The DNA sequence follows: TGTGCCAGCAGCTCAGGGGTAGAGCAGTACTTC. The CDR3, completed at both ends by the reference TRBV28 and TRBJ2-7 genes, gives the full variable domain DVKVTQSSRYLVKRTGEKVFLECVQDMDHENMFWYRQDPGLGLRLIYFSYDVKMKEKGDIPEGYSVSREKKERFSLILESASTNQTSMYLCASSSGVEQYFGPGTRLTVT.